The next 24 T cell receptor beta chains were all read from a single sample in a study of human T cells and chemical hapten exposure. Time point denoted: pre-sensitization, week 0. Regarding treatment: therapeutic diphenylcyclopropenone sensitization with weekly scalp DPC. TCRdb re-called the RACE reads through MiXCR, storing one row per CDR3 protein. The sample lists approximately 400,000 distinct CDR3 sequences; approximately 5.1% were seen once. The sample consisted of whole blood, taken in connection with sensitization to the hapten diphenylcyclopropenone (DPC). These receptors originate from a woman in her forties or fifties with alopecia areata. Some clones in this sample may be carry-over from other donors' samples.

This clonotype was observed at least ten times. The rearrangement joins TRBV28 to TRBJ1-1, with D perhaps TRBD1 (5 bases). Trimming took 2 bases from V and 6 from J, leaving 19 bases between them. The CDR3 sequence is 16 residues long. Germline V lookup: CDR1 MDHEN, CDR2 SYDVKM. CDR3 DNA sequence: TGTGCCAGCAGTTTAGGGGATCCCTCCCTGGGGGCTGAAGCTTTCTTT. Translating gives CASSLGDPSLGAEAFF.

This clonotype has only a few counts. The rearrangement joins TRBV29-1 to TRBJ2-7; TRBD1 agrees at 9 bases. CDR1 is SQVTM, CDR2 ANQGSEA, per germline. CDR3 length: 14 residues. The J segment lost 1 base and the V segment lost 6 bases, leaving 7 bases of the junction unmatched. The CDR3 spells CSVLGTGISYEQYF. The CDR3 DNA reads TGCAGCGTCCTCGGGACAGGGATATCCTACGAGCAGTACTTC.

This clonotype was picked up many times. The chain has TRBV29-1 and TRBJ2-3, with 8 nucleotides matching TRBD2. CDR1 SQVTM and CDR2 ANQGSEA come from the germline V gene. Trimming at V came to 4 bases and at J to 2 bases, leaving 8 bases not matched to a gene. The CDR3 length is 15 residues. DNA for the CDR3: TGCAGCGTTGGGCATAGCGGGGTGCTCACAGATACGCAGTATTTT. It yields the protein CSVGHSGVLTDTQYF.

This clonotype was detected ten times or more. The V and J genes are TRBV28 and TRBJ2-3, with 8 nucleotides matching TRBD2. CDR1 is MDHEN, CDR2 SYDVKM, per germline. J lost 2 bases, V lost 5 bases, and 6 bases had no gene match. The CDR3 runs to 15 residues. The CDR3 sequence is CASSLAGSHTDTQYF. CDR3 in DNA: TGTGCCAGCAGTCTAGCGGGCTCCCACACAGATACGCAGTATTTT.

This chain uses TRBV29-1 with TRBJ2-2, with D perhaps TRBD2 (6 bases). V was trimmed by 5 bases and J by 6 bases, leaving 16 bases between them. Germline V gives CDR1 SQVTM, CDR2 ANQGSEA. CDR3 length equals 14 residues. This CDR3 reads CSVRSGVLSGELFF. For the CDR3, the DNA is TGCAGCGTTCGTTCGGGGGTTTTGTCCGGGGAGCTGTTTTTT.

This clonotype came up many times. The V call is TRBV24-1, the J call TRBJ2-2; D possibly matches TRBD1 or TRBD2 (5 bases each). There are 13 residues in the CDR3. Trimming cost V 4 bases and J 5 bases, with 7 bases left between them. CDR1 and CDR2 from the germline V gene are KGHDR and SFDVKD. CDR3 loop: CATSEGPTGELFF. CDR3 DNA: TGTGCCACCAGTGAGGGACCAACCGGGGAGCTGTTTTTT.

This clonotype was detected a few times. CDR3 coding DNA: TGCAGCGCGTCCGGGACTAGCAGACTTAAGGGGGAGCAGTTCTTC. It codes for CSASGTSRLKGEQFF. The chain combines TRBV29-1 with TRBJ2-1, with 9 bases lining up with TRBD2. Trimming removed 7 bases from V and 10 bases from J; junction bases left unmatched: 17. This CDR3 spans 15 amino acids. The germline gives CDR1 SQVTM, CDR2 ANQGSEA.

This clonotype was counted only a few times. The gene calls are TRBV29-1 and TRBJ1-2, with D perhaps TRBD1 (5 bases). From germline, CDR1 is SQVTM and CDR2 ANQGSEA. There are 15 residues in the CDR3. V lost 2 bases and J 4 bases, leaving 17 bases between the germline ends. The CDR3 protein is CSVEITPAGLYGYTF. In nucleotides, the CDR3 is TGCAGCGTTGAAATCACCCCCGCGGGGCTCTATGGCTACACCTTC.

The CDR3 loop reads CASSVVPYNEQFF. DNA for the CDR3: TGCGCCAGCAGCGTCGTCCCCTACAATGAGCAGTTCTTC. The chain is built from TRBV5-1 and TRBJ2-1; no clear D. Germline CDR1 is SGHRS and CDR2 is YFSETQ. V shed 4 bases and J shed 2 bases, with 7 bases lying between them. CDR3 length: 13 amino acids.

This rearrangement joins TRBV7-9 to TRBJ2-5, with D hard to call. The CDR3 is 13 amino acids. Per germline, CDR1 SEHNR and CDR2 FQNEAQ (reference sequence). The germline V and J ends were trimmed by 0 bases and 9 bases, with 11 bases remaining between them. The CDR3 region has the DNA TGTGCCAGCAGCTTAGCGCTGGCGTTTGCCCAGTACTTC. Translating gives CASSLALAFAQYF.

The gene calls are TRBV29-1 and TRBJ2-2; TRBD2 matches at 7 bases. Germline values: CDR1 SQVTM, CDR2 ANQGSEA. This CDR3 spans 13 amino acids. Trimming cost V 7 bases and J 0 bases; bases outside gene matches: 2. The chain's CDR3 is CSASGANTGELFF. In DNA form, the CDR3 reads TGCAGCGCCAGCGGGGCGAACACCGGGGAGCTGTTTTTT.

This chain joins TRBV7-8 and TRBJ2-2, with 11 bases that match TRBD2. V was pared by 1 base and J by 4 bases, with 8 bases of the junction left unmatched. The germline V gene has CDR1 SGHVS and CDR2 FQNEAQ. The CDR3 is made up of 18 amino acids. The CDR3 protein is CASSLVRLAGSSTGELFF. Written as DNA, the CDR3 is TGTGCCAGCAGCTTAGTCCGACTAGCGGGGAGTTCCACCGGGGAGCTGTTTTTT.

This clonotype was detected many times. The chain carries TRBV7-2 and TRBJ2-7; D unresolved. Germline CDR1 is SGHTA and CDR2 is FQGNSA. CDR3 size: 13 residues. Trimming stripped 5 bases from V and 6 bases from J, with 14 bases between. The CDR3 DNA reads TGTGCCAGCAGCGTCCGACCATCGGCCGAGCAGTACTTC. Protein product: CASSVRPSAEQYF.

V and J are TRBV5-8 and TRBJ1-1; 7 positions agree with TRBD1. The length of the CDR3 is 12 residues. Germline trimming cut 1 base from V and 9 bases from J; bases unmatched to any gene: 3. Germline-derived CDR1 and CDR2 are SGHTS and YDEGEE. CDR3: CASSLWGQKAFF. The DNA for the CDR3 is TGTGCCAGCAGCTTGTGGGGACAGAAAGCTTTCTTT. Full variable domain (outside the CDR3, taken from reference TRBV5-8 and TRBJ1-1): EAGVTQSPTHLIKTRGQQATLRCSPISGHTSVYWYQQALGLGLQFLLWYDEGEERNRGNFPPRFSGRQFPNYSSELNVNALELEDSALYLCASSLWGQKAFFGQGTRLTVV.

This clonotype came up many times. The V and J genes are TRBV2 and TRBJ2-4, with D perhaps TRBD1 or TRBD2 (5 bases each). The CDR3 is made up of 14 amino acids. Trimming removed 6 bases at V and 1 base at J, with 10 bases between. CDR1 SNHLY and CDR2 FYNNEI come from the germline V gene. The CDR3 DNA reads TGTGCCAGCAGGGGTGGGGACGCCAAAAACATTCAGTACTTC. It translates to CASRGGDAKNIQYF.

This clonotype was recorded many times. The chain has TRBV24-1 and TRBJ2-7, with unresolved D. Trimming took 5 bases from V and 2 from J, leaving 9 bases between them. Germline-derived CDR1 and CDR2 are KGHDR and SFDVKD. The CDR3 extends over 13 amino acids. The CDR3 loop is CATSAGGAYEQYF. The CDR3 DNA follows: TGTGCCACCAGTGCGGGCGGAGCCTACGAGCAGTACTTC.

The CDR3 loop is CATSDSDRVPDTQYF. For the CDR3, the DNA is TGTGCCACCAGTGATTCCGACAGGGTCCCAGATACGCAGTATTTT. The chain uses TRBV24-1 and TRBJ2-3, with TRBD1 identical over 7 bases. The CDR3 consists of 15 residues. The germline V gene encodes CDR1 KGHDR and CDR2 SFDVKD. V shed 2 bases and J 4 bases; nucleotides not matched to a gene: 5.

This clonotype was detected ten times or more. The rearrangement links TRBV20-1 to TRBJ2-1; D remains unclear. Trimming removed 5 bases from V and 7 bases from J, with 6 bases in between. CDR1 and CDR2 (germline): DFQATT, SNEGSKA (reference sequence). There are 10 residues in the CDR3. The CDR3 loop reads CSAHLNEQFF. CDR3 in DNA: TGCAGTGCTCACCTGAATGAGCAGTTCTTC.

This clonotype showed up many times. The J gene is TRBJ2-1, the V gene TRBV29-1; 10 nucleotides match TRBD1. The germline V gene encodes CDR1 SQVTM and CDR2 ANQGSEA. J lost 14 bases, V lost 7 bases, and 5 bases had no gene match. The CDR3 extends over 10 amino acids. The CDR3 reads CSAGTGVKFF. The CDR3 DNA reads as TGCAGCGCTGGGACAGGGGTGAAGTTCTTC.

Only a few counts were recorded for this clonotype. The chain joins TRBV27 to TRBJ1-2, with a possible D match to TRBD1 (6 bases). Germline V CDR1 and CDR2: MNHEY, SMNVEV (reference sequence). With 6 bases removed from V and 5 bases from J, the gap between germline ends came to 10 bases. The CDR3 totals 12 residues. CDR3 sequence: CASRAGEYGYTF. The CDR3 nucleotides are TGTGCCAGCAGGGCAGGGGAGTATGGCTACACCTTC.

This clonotype was seen ten or more times. The chain combines TRBV6-2 or TRBV6-3 with TRBJ2-1; no firm D call. Germline CDR1 and CDR2: MNHEY and SVGEGT. The V gene lost 6 bases and the J gene lost 8 bases, with 11 bases spanning the gap. The CDR3 covers 12 residues. The CDR3 protein is CASSLPWDEQFF. The CDR3 nucleotides are TGTGCCAGCAGCTTGCCGTGGGATGAGCAGTTCTTC.

This clonotype was counted at least ten times. The chain joins TRBV27 to TRBJ2-2; D may correspond to TRBD1 or TRBD2 (6 bases each). This CDR3 has 14 residues. Germline lookup yields CDR1 MNHEY and CDR2 SMNVEV (reference sequence). Trimming pared 10 bases from V and 6 bases from J, leaving 18 bases between. CDR3 residues: CATLQSEGAGELFF. Written as DNA, the CDR3 is TGTGCCACCCTACAATCGGAGGGGGCCGGGGAGCTGTTTTTT.

This clonotype was picked up a small number of times. The chain employs TRBV4-1 and TRBJ1-6; no reliable D call. Per the germline V gene, CDR1 is MGHRA and CDR2 is YSYEKL. The length of the CDR3 is 15 residues. V was trimmed by 0 bases and J by 7 bases, leaving 10 bases between them. The CDR3 loop reads CASSQDMGRNSPLHF. CDR3 DNA sequence: TGCGCCAGCAGCCAAGATATGGGCCGCAATTCACCCCTCCACTTT.

This clonotype was seen many times. This chain joins TRBV28 and TRBJ2-2; D ambiguous. This CDR3 comprises 14 residues. The germline CDR1 and CDR2 sequences are MDHEN and SYDVKM. V was shortened by 4 bases and J by 6 bases, with 12 bases between the two germline ends. DNA for the CDR3: TGTGCCAGCAGTTGGGCCACTCACGCCGGGGAGCTGTTTTTT. Amino acid sequence: CASSWATHAGELFF.